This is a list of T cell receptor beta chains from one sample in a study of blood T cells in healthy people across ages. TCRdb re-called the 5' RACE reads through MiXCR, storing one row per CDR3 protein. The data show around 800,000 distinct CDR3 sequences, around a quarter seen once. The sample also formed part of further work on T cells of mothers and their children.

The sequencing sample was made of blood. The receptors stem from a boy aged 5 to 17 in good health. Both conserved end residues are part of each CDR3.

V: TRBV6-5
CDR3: CASSRVGLGEKLFF

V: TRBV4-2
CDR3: CASSQDKAETQYF

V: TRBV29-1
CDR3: CSVDLAGTDTQYF

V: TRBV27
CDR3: CASSSSGERLDF

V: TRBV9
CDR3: CASSARQEYGYTF

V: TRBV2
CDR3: CASSLRGGPYNEQFF

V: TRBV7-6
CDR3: CASSRWEGADEQFF

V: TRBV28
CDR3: CASSHPVGDTYEQYF

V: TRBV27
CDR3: CASSLRSYNSPLHF

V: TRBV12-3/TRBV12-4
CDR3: CASTGGAREAFF

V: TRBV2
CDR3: CASSPGQTYYGYTF

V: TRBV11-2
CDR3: CASSPRSPRETQYF

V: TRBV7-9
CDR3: CASSLAGGGASETQYF

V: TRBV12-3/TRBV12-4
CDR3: CASSYRTEQFF

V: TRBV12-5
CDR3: CASGRGRFEATNEKLFF

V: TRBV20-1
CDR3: CSARDIGRQETQYF

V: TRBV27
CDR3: CASKDRAFSYEQYF

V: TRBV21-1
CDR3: CASSKGDGDPQETQYF

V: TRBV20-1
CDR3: CSANQGLTQYF

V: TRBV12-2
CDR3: CASRLAKMNTGELFF

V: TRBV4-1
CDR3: CASSQRGNGQPQHF

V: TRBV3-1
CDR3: CASSPPRRLAGLQETQYF

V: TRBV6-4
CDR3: CASSDSDEDNYGYTF

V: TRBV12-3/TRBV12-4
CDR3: CASSYAHYGYTF

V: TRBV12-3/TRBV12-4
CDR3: CASTRLAGGAETQYF

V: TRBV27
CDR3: CASSRGRSTSNYGYTF

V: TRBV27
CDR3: CASSLSSANYGYTF

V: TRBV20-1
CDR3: CSAKGGRGSNQPQHF

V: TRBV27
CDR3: CASSLKGRGNEKLFF

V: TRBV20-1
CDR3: CSANGQGTAGNTIYF

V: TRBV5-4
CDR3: CASTRTSGGNEQFF

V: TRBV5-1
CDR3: CASSPEQGTNEKLFF

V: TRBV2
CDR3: CASIRGRGENEQYF

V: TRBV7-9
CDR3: CASSRVVGTEAFF

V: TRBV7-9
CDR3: CASSSNRGGYYGYTF

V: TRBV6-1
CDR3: CASTIRGIHSQPQHF

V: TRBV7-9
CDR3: CASSFRGEQFF

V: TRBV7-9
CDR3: CASSSSGTGDTEAFF

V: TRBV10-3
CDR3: CAIGETDRDSLPRDF

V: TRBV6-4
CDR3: CASSDGSSNYGYTF

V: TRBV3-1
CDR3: CASSQEGDEQFF

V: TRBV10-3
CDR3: CASSGVTYEQYF

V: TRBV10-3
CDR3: CAISGGDGYTF

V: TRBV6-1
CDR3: CASTHGQVQETQYF

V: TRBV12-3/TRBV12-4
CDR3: CASSPRTRSSYNEQFF

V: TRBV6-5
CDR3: CASSYLLGGASYNEQFF

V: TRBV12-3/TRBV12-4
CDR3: CASSLPIGIAFF

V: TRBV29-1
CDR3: CSAPLSGDTEAFF

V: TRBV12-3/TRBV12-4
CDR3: CASRRGGTGAEKLFF

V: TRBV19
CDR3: CASLNYTGELFF

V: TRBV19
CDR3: CASSMRGGELFF

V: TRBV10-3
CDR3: CAISESGTGSNQPQHF

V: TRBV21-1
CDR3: CASSKEHGNTDTQYF

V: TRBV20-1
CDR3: CSARALSSYNEQFF

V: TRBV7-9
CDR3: CASTRPGQSNEKLFF